The entry that follows covers one TCR beta chain sequence. Its antigen target is currently unknown. The record has no base qualities; no much larger clone is one base away. The receptor library was made with the immunoSEQ multiplex PCR assay. A mixture of 60 forward primers for TCR Vbeta segments and 13 reverse primers for TCR Jbeta segments was used in the multiplex PCR. Amplification of the CDR3 region of rearranged TCR beta genes was performed with a multiplex PCR assay on genomic DNA. The Illumina HiSeq System was used to sequence the amplified TCR beta libraries as 87-base-pair reads. The study's own analysis went as follows. A later analysis counted approximately 76 million unique TCR beta chains across the 700 or so repertoires, and roughly 11 million of these chains were shared by at least two donors. Raw reads were error-corrected and collapsed into unique sequences with a nearest-neighbor algorithm that merged closely related sequences to remove PCR and sequencing errors. CDR3 sequences were aligned to IMGT reference sequences to assign V, D and J gene segments. Each retained sequence needed at least a six-nucleotide match to both a V gene segment and a J gene segment. A rearrangement was called productive if the CDR3 had no stop codons and remained in frame with V and J, and every other rearrangement was called non-productive. Following IMGT convention, CDR3 was defined as the stretch from the second conserved V-encoded cysteine to the conserved J-encoded phenylalanine. Sequences without an unambiguous match to a single V gene segment were excluded from the earlier analysis of 587 of the donors. An earlier analysis of fewer than 750 of the donors called V segments functional above 56.7% productive rearrangements and segregating when the between-donor standard deviation exceeded 5%. A statistical classification framework was built to diagnose cytomegalovirus status from the catalog of TCR beta chain sequences. In a later analysis, TCR nucleotide sequences were compared against IMGT/GENE-DB human TR gene sequences so that V and J genes could be assigned. In a later analysis, CDR3 sequences and most-parsimonious VDJ recombination scenarios were assigned using the TCRdist pipeline. In a later analysis, each TCR beta chain was defined by its CDR3 amino acid sequence together with its V-gene family, and reads without a unique V-gene family were excluded. In a later analysis, around 650 highly shared, low-generation-probability nucleotide sequences were removed to address suspected cross-contamination and a sequencing artifact. In a later analysis, a clonal expansion index for each public chain was calculated from normalized within-repertoire ranks of inferred template counts. In a later analysis, generation probabilities were computed using a VDJ recombination model fitted to out-of-frame rearrangements, and the results were checked against IGoR. In a later analysis, hypergeometric tests were used to score TCR-TCR, TCR-HLA and TCR-CMV co-occurrence, with a repertoire-size bias correction applied to TCR pairs. A later analysis estimated false discovery rates by permuting HLA or CMV assignments 20 times. In a later analysis, co-occurring TCRs were grouped using DBSCAN, with TCRdist sequence similarity added in when clustering inside HLA-allele-positive subsets. Co-occurrence clustering excluded repertoires with fewer than 30,000 or more than 120,000 public chains, plus five with anomalous nucleotide sharing. TCRdb's version of the immuneACCESS table is confined to in-frame rearrangements and falls short of the full clone set. An unresolved V gene accounts for under half of the shortfall where checked; the remainder is of unknown origin. V and J calls plus clone size are reproduced from that table; the DNA served to infer D and trimming. A total of 150,000 to 200,000 clones appear in this sample, about 88% of them only once. Of the sample, approximately 0.23% is held by the ten largest clones.

These data are taken from a study of cytomegalovirus exposure and HLA in healthy donors (dated by TCRdb to 2016 to 2017). Describing the broader study: According to an earlier analysis of a few hundred of the donors, about 179 million T cells yielded over 100 million unique TCR beta sequences and 276 Gb of sequence data. The number of donors typed differed by locus, with about 629-630 for A, B, C, DRB1 and DQB1, around 520 for DQA1, 606 for DPA1, and roughly 450 for DPB1. To predict cytomegalovirus infection status, the study combined high-throughput TCR immunosequencing, statistical association of individual TCRs with disease status, and machine learning. A later analysis re-analyzed previously published TCR beta repertoires from several hundred donors and added high-resolution HLA genotyping to study TCR occurrence patterns. Genome-wide SNP genotypes for about 55% of the roughly 670 donors were used in a later genetic analysis, which treated that subset as a discovery cohort. Using immunosequencing, the study profiled T cell repertoires from fewer than 700 subjects and related those repertoires to cytomegalovirus serostatus. The aim of the study was to test whether cataloging public T cell receptors could identify signatures of past pathogen exposure. Every repertoire in the discovery cohort had been generated on one and the same sequencing platform. Donor age, sex, ethnicity and CMV serostatus were collected together with the repertoire data. Of the roughly 420 genotyped donors, less than 85% were placed in the genetic ancestry cluster associated with self-reported Caucasian donors. Rather than using new phenotypic data, the later analysis identified candidate immune exposures from TCR beta sequences and from how often those sequences occurred across donors. HLA typing included class I and class II loci at four-digit resolution. An earlier analysis of around 580 of the donors used high-throughput TCR beta sequencing to judge whether each TCR beta V gene segment behaved as functional or pseudogenic. Along with the approximately 700-subject first cohort, a separate validation cohort of around 120 different subjects was used. Because of strong linkage in the cohort, roughly five DR-DQ haplotypes were treated as single units for association and clustering. Across about 370 genotyped donors of the cohort, an average of about 240,000 unique TCR beta nucleotide sequences per donor were sequenced, and 15% to 20% of those sequences were non-productive. Roughly 300 gigabases of sequencing data and 78 million or so unique TCR sequences were included in an early release covering about 600 HLA-typed donors. Findings and caveats that apply to the study as a whole: The authors suggested that the approach could potentially be extended to other disease states and immunological phenotypes. The 87-base-pair reads could not distinguish some IMGT-functional V segments, including TRBV6-2 and TRBV6-3, so those segments were excluded. A later analysis found that TCR association rates varied across HLA loci, with DRB1 alleles showing the most associated TCRs and HLA-C alleles the fewest. Most TCR sequences were observed very rarely across donors, whereas some public TCRs were present in many individuals. In a later genetic analysis, a missense DCLRE1C variant was associated with V-gene and J-gene trimming of TCR beta chains, and the association was replicated in an independent cohort. A further reported finding was that TCR beta sequences accurately predicted the HLA-A and HLA-B alleles for most subjects in the first cohort. A later analysis found that HLA-associated TCR beta chains were more clonally expanded and had lower generation probabilities than equally common non-associated chains. A later genetic analysis reported fewer N-insertions in productive TCRs among donors in an Asian-associated ancestry cluster than the roughly 700-donor mean. For the cohort, immune exposure information was limited to CMV serostatus. Presence/absence analyses assumed roughly uniform sequencing depth across donors, an assumption that may not hold. When HLA alleles, especially DR and DQ, strongly co-occurred, attributing TCR associations to individual alleles was difficult. In an earlier analysis of fewer than 700 of the donors, most TCR beta V segments appeared in productive rearrangements about 87% or about 30% of the time, broadly matching IMGT annotations. Because HLA typing was unavailable for some donors at each locus, only the typed subset was used in association tests. In the study, approximately 160 TCR beta chains were listed as associated with cytomegalovirus. In vitro tests confirmed that a few of the cytomegalovirus-associated TCR beta chains recognize cytomegalovirus antigens. Linkage disequilibrium might explain the correlated functional status among segregating V segments, but an unknown experimental factor could not be ruled out. A cluster of highly shared sequence variants was judged likely to be a technical artifact of the sequencing pipeline. The cohort was sequenced for TCR beta chains only, and without alpha or paired-chain data the features that could be detected were limited. A later analysis associated about 18,000 TCR beta sequences with specific HLA alleles at a false discovery rate of 0.05. Cytomegalovirus status was reported to be diagnosed by the classifier with high specificity and sensitivity in both the original and validation cohorts. In a later analysis, several top co-occurrence clusters were reported to appear linked to parvovirus B19, influenza, CMV and Epstein-Barr virus. Because counts were too low, some 17 rarely observed V segments, including chromosome 9 orphons, were left out of the earlier analysis of 500 to 650 of the donors. According to a later analysis, most CMV-associated TCR beta chains appeared to be HLA-restricted, and the HLA associations seemed to be driven largely by CMV exposure.

The cohort consisted of approximately 670 healthy bone marrow donors. All cohort members were sampled while nominally healthy, although unrecorded immune exposures were likely present. The donor tested CMV seronegative, placing the donor among the 350 to 400 seronegative members of the cohort. Each donor provided a peripheral blood sample, and peripheral blood mononuclear cells were used for TCR beta sequencing. The Qiagen DNeasy Blood Extraction Kit was used to extract genomic DNA from the blood cell samples. CDR1 SGHVS and CDR2 FNYEAQ were looked up in the germline V gene. The CDR3 starts with the cysteine, ends with the phenylalanine, and has 13 residues. CDR3 DNA only is kept here, 39 bases in frame from base 1. The trim is 4 bases for V and 5 bases for J, with a gap of 10 bases between the germline ends.

Sequenced sample: PBMCs. Here the chain combines TRBV7-6 and TRBJ2-3; a tentative D match to TRBD1 spans 6 bases. The sequence was collected from a girl under three years old in good health and CMV-seronegative. CDR3 loop: CASSWTVQDTQYF. The DNA reads as follows: TGTGCCAGCAGCTGGACAGTTCAAGATACGCAGTATTTT.